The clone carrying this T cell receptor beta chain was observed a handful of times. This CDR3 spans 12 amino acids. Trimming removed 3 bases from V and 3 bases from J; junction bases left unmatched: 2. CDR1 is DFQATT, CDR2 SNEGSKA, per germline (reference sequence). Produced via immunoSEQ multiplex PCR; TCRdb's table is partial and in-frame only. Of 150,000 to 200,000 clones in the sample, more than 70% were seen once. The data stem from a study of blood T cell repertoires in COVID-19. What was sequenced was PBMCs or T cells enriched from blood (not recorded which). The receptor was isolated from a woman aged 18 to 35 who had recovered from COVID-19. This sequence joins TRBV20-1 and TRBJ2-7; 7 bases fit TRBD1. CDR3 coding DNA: TGCAGTGCTAGTCACAGGGGCTACGAGCAGTACTTC. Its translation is CSASHRGYEQYF.